This T cell receptor beta chain was obtained from a study of blood T cell repertoires in COVID-19. Study as a whole: From the United States, Italy and Spain came samples of acute and convalescent COVID-19.

Participants came from about two dozen US areas, aged about 18 to 90 years. Assay: immunoSEQ multiplex PCR; the TCRdb copy retains only in-frame clones and omits some. The profile shows 120,000 to 150,000 clones, about nine tenths of them singletons. Per the germline V gene, CDR1 is SGHRS and CDR2 is YFSETQ. Trimming removed 0 bases from V and 2 bases from J; junction bases left unmatched: 7. The CDR3 totals 16 residues. The receptor was derived from a woman aged 40 to 55 who had been exposed to COVID-19. The V and J genes are TRBV5-1 and TRBJ1-1; 7 bases map to TRBD1. Sequencing used PBMCs or T cells enriched from blood (not recorded which). CDR3 loop: CASSLATGALNTEAFF. The CDR3 coding sequence is TGCGCCAGCAGCTTGGCAACAGGGGCCCTAAACACTGAAGCTTTCTTT.